This TCR beta chain came from a study of radiation and T cells in renal cell carcinoma. Trimming shortened V by 1 base and J by 2 bases, and 4 bases separated the two germline ends. CDR1 SGHVS and CDR2 FQNEAQ come from the germline V gene. This CDR3 has 13 amino acids. The repertoire was sequenced with immunoSEQ multiplex PCR; TCRdb's copy has only in-frame clones and lacks some. This table holds about 59,000 clones, 65% to 85% found once. Regarding time point: baseline pretreatment blood. Treatment in this sample: 15 Gy SBRT to primary tumor, nephrectomy 4 weeks later. This receptor was taken from a man in his fifties or sixties with renal cell carcinoma. The sample was blood, taken from a patient whose treatment included radiotherapy and nephrectomy. The chain carries TRBV7-8 and TRBJ2-3; D is ambiguous. The CDR3 is CASSLEATDTQYF. CDR3 in DNA: TGTGCCAGCAGCTTAGAGGCCACAGATACGCAGTATTTT.